Listed here are 32 T cell receptor beta chains from one sample, sequenced in a study of T cells in Graves' hyperthyroidism and ophthalmopathy. RNA transcripts provided the source from which TCR beta CDR3 regions were amplified. First-round RT-PCR of the TCR CDR3 relied on the HTBI primer set. TCRdb reprocessed the multiplex PCR reads with MiXCR, giving one entry per CDR3 protein. This table holds more than 150,000 distinct CDR3 sequences, about 15% found once. The sample consisted of blood. The receptors stem from a woman in her 50s with Graves' hyperthyroidism.

The chain links TRBV28 to TRBJ1-2; no clear D. The CDR3 totals 14 residues. The germline V gene encodes CDR1 MDHEN and CDR2 SYDVKM. V lost 5 bases, J lost 2 bases, and 12 bases lay in between. CDR3 DNA sequence: TGTGCCAGCAGTAGCCCAACAGAGAACTATGGCTACACCTTC. It encodes CASSSPTENYGYTF.

This clonotype appeared a single time. This clone may be a read error of a much larger clone one base away. The rearrangement links TRBV2 to TRBJ1-3, with unresolved D. Germline assignment: CDR1 SNHLY and CDR2 FYNNEI. The CDR3 length is 12 residues. V lost 4 bases to trimming and J lost 8 bases, with 9 bases between them. CDR3 protein: CASSVGGDTIYF. As DNA, the CDR3 is TGTGCCAGCAGTGTCGGAGGAGACACCATATATTTT. The full variable domain, with the rest looked up from reference TRBV2 and TRBJ1-3, is EPEVTQTPSHQVTQMGQEVILRCVPISNHLYFYWYRQILGQKVEFLVSFYNNEISEKSEIFDDQFSVERPDGSNFTLKIRSTKLEDSAMYFCASSVGGDTIYFGEGSWLTVV.

V usage is TRBV29-1 and J usage is TRBJ1-4; D not resolved. V was cut by 6 bases and J by 3 bases, with 17 bases left in between. CDR1 SQVTM and CDR2 ANQGSEA come from the germline V gene. The CDR3 contains 15 residues. The CDR3 DNA sequence: TGCAGCGTCGTTTCCGCTATTGGGGCTAATGAAAAACTGTTTTTT. It yields the protein CSVVSAIGANEKLFF.

This clonotype was recorded at least ten times. This chain uses TRBV7-8 with TRBJ2-3; 12 nucleotides agree with TRBD2. Per germline, CDR1 SGHVS and CDR2 FQNEAQ. V lost 1 base to trimming and J lost 2 bases; unmatched junction nucleotides: 4. The CDR3 is 17 amino acids. CDR3 sequence: CASSLDTSGGLTDTQYF. The CDR3 nucleotides read TGTGCCAGCAGCTTAGACACTAGCGGGGGGCTCACAGATACGCAGTATTTT.

This clonotype was counted ten times or more. The chain has TRBV6-5 and TRBJ1-2; TRBD1 aligns across 8 bases. CDR3 length: 14 residues. J lost 6 bases, V lost 0 bases, and 3 bases had no gene match. CDR1 and CDR2 (germline): MNHEY, SVGAGI. In nucleotides, the CDR3 is TGTGCCAGCAGTTACTCGAGGGGACAGGATGGCTACACCTTC. This sequence encodes CASSYSRGQDGYTF.

This clonotype came up many times. The CDR3 spells CASTQDRASHEQYF. The CDR3, as DNA: TGTGCCAGCACCCAAGACAGGGCCTCTCACGAGCAGTACTTC. V is TRBV13 and J is TRBJ2-7; 7 bases match TRBD1. Trimming cost V 7 bases and J 5 bases; bases outside gene matches: 11. This CDR3 is 14 amino acids long. Germline V gives CDR1 PRHDT, CDR2 FYEKMQ (reference sequence).

In its sample, this clonotype was seen many times. J is TRBJ2-1 and V is TRBV27, with D tentatively TRBD2 (5 bases). Germline CDR1 MNHEY, CDR2 SMNVEV (reference sequence). Trimming shortened V by 5 bases and J by 0 bases, and 14 bases separated the two germline ends. The CDR3 length is 16 residues. CDR3 in DNA: TGTGCCAGCAGTACTTCTCTAGCCAGCTCCTACAATGAGCAGTTCTTC. Translated: CASSTSLASSYNEQFF.

This clonotype showed up many times. This sequence joins TRBV18 and TRBJ1-4; TRBD1 agrees at 8 bases. The V gene's germline CDR1 is KGHSH and CDR2 LQKENI. The CDR3 has 15 residues. V shed 5 bases, J shed 5 bases, and the junction held 7 bases outside the gene matches. The CDR3 loop reads CASSEDRGRNEKLFF. The CDR3 nucleotides are TGTGCCAGCTCAGAAGACAGGGGAAGAAATGAAAAACTGTTTTTT. Full variable domain (rest looked up from reference TRBV18 and TRBJ1-4): NAGVMQNPRHLVRRRGQEARLRCSPMKGHSHVYWYRQLPEEGLKFMVYLQKENIIDESGMPKERFSAEFPKEGPSILRIQQVVRGDSAAYFCASSEDRGRNEKLFFGSGTQLSVL.

Ten or more counts support this clonotype. The chain is built from TRBV11-1 and TRBJ2-1; TRBD1 is a possible D gene (6 bases). Germline lookup yields CDR1 SGHAT and CDR2 FQDESV (reference sequence). The CDR3 extends over 16 amino acids. The V gene lost 5 bases and the J gene lost 9 bases, with 23 bases spanning the gap. The CDR3 nucleotides read TGTGCCAGCAGCCCCACCGGGACACGTTTTCGGTTTGAGCAGTTCTTC. Its translation: CASSPTGTRFRFEQFF.

The chain couples TRBV4-1 to TRBJ1-1; 7 bases map to TRBD1. CDR3 length: 13 residues. Germline values: CDR1 MGHRA, CDR2 YSYEKL. With 3 bases clipped from V and 6 bases from J, the junction kept 4 bases outside the gene matches. For the CDR3, the DNA is TGCGCCAGCAGCCAGAAACAGGGGCCTGAAGCTTTCTTT. Encoded protein: CASSQKQGPEAFF.

The V gene is TRBV3-2, the J gene TRBJ1-5; TRBD1 is taken as the D call from the table, unchecked against the DNA. TRBV3-2 is deemed a pseudogene. CDR3 length: 14 amino acids. The CDR3 sequence: CASSQPPEGQPQHF. Here the CDR3 DNA reads TGTGCCAGCAGCCAGCCCCCAGAGGGTCAGCCCCAGCATTTT.

This clonotype was counted ten times or more. The chain employs TRBV6-5 and TRBJ2-5, with D maybe TRBD1 (6 bases). CDR1 and CDR2 from the germline V gene are MNHEY and SVGAGI. The length of the CDR3 is 14 residues. Trimming took off 2 bases at V and 4 bases at J, with 11 bases between the two ends. The CDR3 DNA is TGTGCCAGCAGTTACCAGACAGGTCTAGAGACCCAGTACTTC. Protein sequence: CASSYQTGLETQYF.

This clonotype came up many times. This chain uses TRBV20-1 with TRBJ1-5; D ambiguous. V was clipped by 3 bases and J by 3 bases, with 9 bases between them. CDR1 DFQATT and CDR2 SNEGSKA come from the germline V gene (reference sequence). This CDR3 region has 13 residues. CDR3 nucleotides: TGCAGTGCTAGCCGGCAGGTCAATCAGCCCCAGCATTTT. This gives the protein CSASRQVNQPQHF.

The chain links TRBV28 to TRBJ2-7, with TRBD1 identical over 8 bases. Germline trimming cut 3 bases from V and 5 bases from J; bases unmatched to any gene: 9. The CDR3 has 15 amino acids. From germline, CDR1 is MDHEN and CDR2 SYDVKM. This CDR3 reads CASSLGRGPRDEQYF. The DNA of the CDR3 is TGTGCCAGCAGTTTGGGCAGGGGGCCCAGGGACGAGCAGTACTTC.

This clonotype occurred many times. J is TRBJ1-2 and V is TRBV7-9, with D possibly TRBD1 on 5 matching bases. CDR1 SEHNR and CDR2 FQNEAQ come from the germline V gene (reference sequence). The CDR3 has 15 amino acids. V was clipped by 2 bases and J by 4 bases, with 14 bases between them. The CDR3 is CASSLPPGRGYGYTF. CDR3 sequence (DNA): TGTGCCAGCAGCTTACCTCCGGGACGCGGCTATGGCTACACCTTC.

This sequence joins TRBV28 and TRBJ1-4, with D possibly matching TRBD1 (5 bases). Trimming cost V 4 bases and J 5 bases, with 8 bases left between them. The germline V gene has CDR1 MDHEN and CDR2 SYDVKM. The CDR3 is made up of 13 amino acids. In nucleotides, the CDR3 is TGTGCCAGCAGTTCCGGGGGAAATGAAAAACTGTTTTTT. It encodes CASSSGGNEKLFF.

This clonotype was observed at least ten times. This rearrangement joins TRBV7-2 to TRBJ1-2; weak D call: TRBD1 (6 bases). The CDR3 is 14 amino acids. V dropped 5 bases and J dropped 3 bases, with 13 bases sitting between them. Germline-derived CDR1 and CDR2 are SGHTA and FQGNSA. The CDR3 is CASSAYREDYGYTF. The CDR3 DNA reads as TGTGCCAGCAGCGCCTACAGGGAGGACTATGGCTACACCTTC.

This clonotype was observed many times. V and J are TRBV6-5 and TRBJ2-1, with 11 bases that match TRBD1. V trimming: 0 bases; J trimming: 6 bases; junction bases outside the gene matches: 1. This CDR3 contains 15 residues. Germline assignment: CDR1 MNHEY and CDR2 SVGAGI. The CDR3: CASSYSGTGGNEQFF. The CDR3 DNA sequence: TGTGCCAGCAGTTACTCGGGGACAGGGGGCAATGAGCAGTTCTTC.

This clonotype was recorded many times. V is TRBV15 and J is TRBJ2-2; TRBD1 matches at 9 bases. CDR3 length: 14 residues. J lost 7 bases, V lost 2 bases, and 2 bases had no gene match. From germline, CDR1 is LNHNV and CDR2 YYDKDF (reference sequence). The CDR3 nucleotides are TGTGCCACCAGCAGATGGACAGGGGTCGGGGAGCTGTTTTTT. It is translated as CATSRWTGVGELFF.

This clonotype was seen many times. The J gene is TRBJ2-1, the V gene TRBV7-8; D gene unclear. The germline CDR1 and CDR2 sequences are SGHVS and FQNEAQ. The CDR3 runs 17 residues. Trimming pared 5 bases from V and 0 bases from J, leaving 17 bases between. CDR3 sequence reads: CASSPRTALRSYNEQFF. CDR3 nucleotides: TGTGCCAGCAGCCCGCGAACAGCCTTGCGCTCCTACAATGAGCAGTTCTTC.

This clonotype was seen ten or more times. V and J are TRBV24-1 and TRBJ1-5; 9 bases align to TRBD1. Trimming removed 6 bases from V and 5 bases from J; junction bases left unmatched: 4. The germline V gene encodes CDR1 KGHDR and CDR2 SFDVKD. The CDR3 is made up of 14 amino acids. CDR3 bases: TGTGCCACCAGTAAACGGGACAGGGATCAGCCCCAGCATTTT. Residues: CATSKRDRDQPQHF.

This clonotype has ten or more counts. This chain joins TRBV2 and TRBJ2-4; maybe TRBD1 (6 bases). This CDR3 is 13 amino acids long. Trimming shortened V by 8 bases and J by 5 bases, and 13 bases separated the two germline ends. Germline V CDR1 and CDR2: SNHLY, FYNNEI. The CDR3 region is CASGRRTENIQYF. The CDR3 DNA follows: TGTGCCAGCGGACGAAGGACAGAAAACATTCAGTACTTC.

This clonotype was seen a few times. The chain has TRBV5-5 and TRBJ1-5; D is possibly TRBD1 (6 bases). The ends were cut back, 4 bases at V and 3 bases at J, with 14 bases in the middle. This CDR3 contains 15 residues. Germline lookup yields CDR1 SGHKS and CDR2 YYEKEE (reference sequence). DNA for the CDR3: TGTGCCAGCAGCCAACGTACAGGGCCCAATCAGCCCCAGCATTTT. This translates into CASSQRTGPNQPQHF.

This clonotype was recorded at least ten times. V usage is TRBV18 and J usage is TRBJ2-7; D may be TRBD2 (5 bases). Germline-derived CDR1 and CDR2 are KGHSH and LQKENI. CDR3 length equals 12 residues. With 5 bases removed from V and 0 bases from J, the gap between germline ends came to 5 bases. This CDR3 is CASSGSSYEQYF. The CDR3 DNA sequence: TGTGCCAGCTCAGGGAGCTCCTACGAGCAGTACTTC.

This clonotype was observed many times. The chain has TRBV12-3 or TRBV12-4 and TRBJ2-7, with TRBD1 matching 11 bases. V dropped 5 bases and J dropped 5; count of bases not matched to a gene: 8. This CDR3 is 15 amino acids long. DNA of the CDR3: TGTGCCAGCAGTCCGGGACAGGGGGGGGCCAACGAGCAGTACTTC. Protein: CASSPGQGGANEQYF.

This clonotype came up many times. The chain uses TRBV7-8 and TRBJ1-5; 8 nucleotides agree with TRBD1. The germline V gene encodes CDR1 SGHVS and CDR2 FQNEAQ. The CDR3 sequence is 17 residues long. The trim removed 4 bases at V and 0 bases at J, leaving 8 bases unmatched. CDR3 sequence reads: CASSSLQGGYSNQPQHF. The CDR3 nucleotides are TGTGCCAGCAGCTCTTTACAGGGGGGATATAGCAATCAGCCCCAGCATTTT.

This clonotype appeared a few times. The chain carries TRBV11-2 and TRBJ2-7; D not resolved. The CDR3 has 16 residues. Germline assignment: CDR1 SGHAT and CDR2 FQNNGV. With 0 bases removed from V and 4 bases from J, the gap between germline ends came to 16 bases. The CDR3 DNA follows: TGTGCCAGCAGCTTAGATATGGGGTCTGGGCGATACGAGCAGTACTTC. Amino acids: CASSLDMGSGRYEQYF.

This clonotype was seen at least ten times. The chain joins TRBV20-1 to TRBJ2-7; TRBD1 or TRBD2 may be the D gene (5 bases each). Per germline, CDR1 DFQATT and CDR2 SNEGSKA (reference sequence). CDR3 length equals 13 residues. V lost 1 base and J lost 3, with 10 bases in between. CDR3: CSARGGRFYEQYF. CDR3 DNA: TGCAGTGCTAGAGGGGGACGCTTCTACGAGCAGTACTTC.

The chain carries TRBV28 and TRBJ1-1, with D uncertain. The V and J ends lost 1 base and 1 base respectively, with 7 bases between them. CDR3 length: 14 amino acids. In germline, CDR1 is MDHEN, CDR2 SYDVKM. The CDR3 DNA reads TGTGCCAGCAGTTTATTCGGAGAGAACACTGAAGCTTTCTTT. This translates into CASSLFGENTEAFF.

This clonotype was seen at least ten times. The chain recombines TRBV12-3 or TRBV12-4 with TRBJ1-2; a weak D match, TRBD1 (6 bases). Deletions cut 8 bases from V and 6 bases from J, with 25 bases between. The CDR3 extends over 16 amino acids. CDR3 residues: CASEPPQGFHLNGYTF. CDR3 bases: TGTGCCAGCGAGCCCCCGCAGGGGTTTCATCTGAATGGCTACACCTTC.

Ten or more counts support this clonotype. This rearrangement joins TRBV28 to TRBJ2-3; a weak D match, TRBD1 (6 bases). This CDR3 spans 16 amino acids. V was pared by 8 bases and J by 3 bases, with 21 bases between. Germline V gene lookup returns CDR1 MDHEN and CDR2 SYDVKM. CDR3 in DNA: TGTGCCAGCTTAAATCAAGGACAGTCAGGAACAGATACGCAGTATTTT. This sequence encodes CASLNQGQSGTDTQYF.

Notes on this clonotype: A single base separates this from a much larger clone, so it may be a read error. The V call is TRBV2, the J call TRBJ2-4; no clear D. Germline assignment: CDR1 SNHLY and CDR2 FYNNEI. This CDR3 contains 14 residues. CDR3 loop: CASSETQSVNIRYF. Written as DNA, the CDR3 is TGTGCCAGCAGTGAGACACAGTCAGTAAACATTCGGTACTTC.